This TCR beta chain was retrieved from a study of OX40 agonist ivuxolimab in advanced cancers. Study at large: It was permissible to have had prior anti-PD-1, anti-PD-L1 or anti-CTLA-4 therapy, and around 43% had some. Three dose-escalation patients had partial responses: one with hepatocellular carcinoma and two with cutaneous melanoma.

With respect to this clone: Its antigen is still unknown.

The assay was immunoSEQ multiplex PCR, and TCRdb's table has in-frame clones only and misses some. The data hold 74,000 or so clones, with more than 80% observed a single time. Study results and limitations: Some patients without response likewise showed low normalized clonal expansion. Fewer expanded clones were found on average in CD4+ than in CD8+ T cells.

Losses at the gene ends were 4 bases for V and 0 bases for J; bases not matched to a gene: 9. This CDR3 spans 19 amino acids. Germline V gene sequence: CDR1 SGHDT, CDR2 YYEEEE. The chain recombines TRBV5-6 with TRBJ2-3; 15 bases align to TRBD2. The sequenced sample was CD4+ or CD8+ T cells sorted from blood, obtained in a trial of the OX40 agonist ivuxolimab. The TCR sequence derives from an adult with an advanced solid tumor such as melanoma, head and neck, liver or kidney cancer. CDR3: CASSLLGLAGGPSTDTQYF. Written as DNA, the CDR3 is TGTGCCAGCAGCCTATTGGGACTAGCGGGGGGACCTAGCACAGATACGCAGTATTTT.